The clone carrying this T cell receptor (beta chain) was seen repeatedly, ten times or more. Other DNA sequences in this specimen translate into the identical CDR3. HIV-negative, healthy adults without recent acute infections or vaccinations were the donors. Unsorted samples drew genomic DNA from roughly 88 million PBMCs. These data are taken from a study of shared clonotypes between healthy human individuals. Some clones are missing from TCRdb's copy, which holds only in-frame ones; the method was immunoSEQ multiplex PCR. The table has approximately 500,000 clones, approximately 81% seen once. Sequences were obtained from PBMCs. The receptor was isolated from a woman between 40 and 50 years old in good health. Some clones in this sample may be carry-over from other donors' samples.

CDR3 sequence reads: CTSSQEGIRGTGPTDTQYF. Here the CDR3 DNA reads TGCACCAGCAGCCAAGAGGGTATTAGAGGGACAGGGCCCACAGATACGCAGTATTTT. The J gene is TRBJ2-3, the V gene TRBV1; the table's D call, TRBD1, has no DNA check behind it. TRBV1 has pseudogene status. The CDR3 is 19 amino acids.